This T cell receptor beta chain was identified during a study of cytomegalovirus exposure and HLA in healthy donors. Trimming took 5 bases from V and 6 from J; bases not matched to a gene: 14. Germline lookup yields CDR1 MRHNA and CDR2 SNTAGT. There are 16 residues in the CDR3. The primer mix had 60 Vbeta and 13 Jbeta primers. Measured with immunoSEQ multiplex PCR; TCRdb has only the in-frame clones, and not every one. Of around 170,000 clones in the sample, around 80% were seen once. Concerning this clone itself: No antigen is known for it.

Whole-study results and caveats: Several top significant clusters appeared, in a later analysis, to be linked to common viral pathogens. At a 0.05 false discovery rate, a later analysis found some 18,000 TCR beta sequences to be associated with HLA alleles.

The receptor comes from a man aged 35 to 55 in good health and CMV-seropositive. The sample was PBMCs. This chain uses TRBV6-4 with TRBJ1-2, with TRBD1 identical over 8 bases. The CDR3 loop is CASSPRGGRGLDGYTF. For the CDR3, the DNA is TGTGCCAGCAGTCCGAGAGGGGGCAGGGGGCTTGATGGCTACACCTTC.